This paragraph covers one TCR beta chain sequence. The protocol was immunoSEQ multiplex PCR, while the TCRdb copy is restricted to in-frame clones and leaves out a portion. The sample lists tens of thousands of clones, about 88% occurring once. Germline values: CDR1 MNHEY, CDR2 SVGEGT. V was clipped by 2 bases and J by 5 bases, with 24 bases between them. The CDR3 loop spans 18 amino acids. The entry originates in a study of blood T cell repertoires in COVID-19. The wider study: Samples came from the United States, Italy and Spain, spanning acute and convalescent COVID-19.

The clonotype comes from a man aged 55 to 70 with acute or convalescent COVID-19. The genes are TRBV6-2 or TRBV6-3 and TRBJ1-1; possible D gene TRBD1, 5 bases. The sequenced sample was peripheral blood. CDR3 in amino acids: CASSYANPWGGSLTEAFF. The CDR3 DNA reads as TGTGCCAGCAGTTACGCTAACCCTTGGGGGGGGAGTTTGACTGAAGCTTTCTTT.